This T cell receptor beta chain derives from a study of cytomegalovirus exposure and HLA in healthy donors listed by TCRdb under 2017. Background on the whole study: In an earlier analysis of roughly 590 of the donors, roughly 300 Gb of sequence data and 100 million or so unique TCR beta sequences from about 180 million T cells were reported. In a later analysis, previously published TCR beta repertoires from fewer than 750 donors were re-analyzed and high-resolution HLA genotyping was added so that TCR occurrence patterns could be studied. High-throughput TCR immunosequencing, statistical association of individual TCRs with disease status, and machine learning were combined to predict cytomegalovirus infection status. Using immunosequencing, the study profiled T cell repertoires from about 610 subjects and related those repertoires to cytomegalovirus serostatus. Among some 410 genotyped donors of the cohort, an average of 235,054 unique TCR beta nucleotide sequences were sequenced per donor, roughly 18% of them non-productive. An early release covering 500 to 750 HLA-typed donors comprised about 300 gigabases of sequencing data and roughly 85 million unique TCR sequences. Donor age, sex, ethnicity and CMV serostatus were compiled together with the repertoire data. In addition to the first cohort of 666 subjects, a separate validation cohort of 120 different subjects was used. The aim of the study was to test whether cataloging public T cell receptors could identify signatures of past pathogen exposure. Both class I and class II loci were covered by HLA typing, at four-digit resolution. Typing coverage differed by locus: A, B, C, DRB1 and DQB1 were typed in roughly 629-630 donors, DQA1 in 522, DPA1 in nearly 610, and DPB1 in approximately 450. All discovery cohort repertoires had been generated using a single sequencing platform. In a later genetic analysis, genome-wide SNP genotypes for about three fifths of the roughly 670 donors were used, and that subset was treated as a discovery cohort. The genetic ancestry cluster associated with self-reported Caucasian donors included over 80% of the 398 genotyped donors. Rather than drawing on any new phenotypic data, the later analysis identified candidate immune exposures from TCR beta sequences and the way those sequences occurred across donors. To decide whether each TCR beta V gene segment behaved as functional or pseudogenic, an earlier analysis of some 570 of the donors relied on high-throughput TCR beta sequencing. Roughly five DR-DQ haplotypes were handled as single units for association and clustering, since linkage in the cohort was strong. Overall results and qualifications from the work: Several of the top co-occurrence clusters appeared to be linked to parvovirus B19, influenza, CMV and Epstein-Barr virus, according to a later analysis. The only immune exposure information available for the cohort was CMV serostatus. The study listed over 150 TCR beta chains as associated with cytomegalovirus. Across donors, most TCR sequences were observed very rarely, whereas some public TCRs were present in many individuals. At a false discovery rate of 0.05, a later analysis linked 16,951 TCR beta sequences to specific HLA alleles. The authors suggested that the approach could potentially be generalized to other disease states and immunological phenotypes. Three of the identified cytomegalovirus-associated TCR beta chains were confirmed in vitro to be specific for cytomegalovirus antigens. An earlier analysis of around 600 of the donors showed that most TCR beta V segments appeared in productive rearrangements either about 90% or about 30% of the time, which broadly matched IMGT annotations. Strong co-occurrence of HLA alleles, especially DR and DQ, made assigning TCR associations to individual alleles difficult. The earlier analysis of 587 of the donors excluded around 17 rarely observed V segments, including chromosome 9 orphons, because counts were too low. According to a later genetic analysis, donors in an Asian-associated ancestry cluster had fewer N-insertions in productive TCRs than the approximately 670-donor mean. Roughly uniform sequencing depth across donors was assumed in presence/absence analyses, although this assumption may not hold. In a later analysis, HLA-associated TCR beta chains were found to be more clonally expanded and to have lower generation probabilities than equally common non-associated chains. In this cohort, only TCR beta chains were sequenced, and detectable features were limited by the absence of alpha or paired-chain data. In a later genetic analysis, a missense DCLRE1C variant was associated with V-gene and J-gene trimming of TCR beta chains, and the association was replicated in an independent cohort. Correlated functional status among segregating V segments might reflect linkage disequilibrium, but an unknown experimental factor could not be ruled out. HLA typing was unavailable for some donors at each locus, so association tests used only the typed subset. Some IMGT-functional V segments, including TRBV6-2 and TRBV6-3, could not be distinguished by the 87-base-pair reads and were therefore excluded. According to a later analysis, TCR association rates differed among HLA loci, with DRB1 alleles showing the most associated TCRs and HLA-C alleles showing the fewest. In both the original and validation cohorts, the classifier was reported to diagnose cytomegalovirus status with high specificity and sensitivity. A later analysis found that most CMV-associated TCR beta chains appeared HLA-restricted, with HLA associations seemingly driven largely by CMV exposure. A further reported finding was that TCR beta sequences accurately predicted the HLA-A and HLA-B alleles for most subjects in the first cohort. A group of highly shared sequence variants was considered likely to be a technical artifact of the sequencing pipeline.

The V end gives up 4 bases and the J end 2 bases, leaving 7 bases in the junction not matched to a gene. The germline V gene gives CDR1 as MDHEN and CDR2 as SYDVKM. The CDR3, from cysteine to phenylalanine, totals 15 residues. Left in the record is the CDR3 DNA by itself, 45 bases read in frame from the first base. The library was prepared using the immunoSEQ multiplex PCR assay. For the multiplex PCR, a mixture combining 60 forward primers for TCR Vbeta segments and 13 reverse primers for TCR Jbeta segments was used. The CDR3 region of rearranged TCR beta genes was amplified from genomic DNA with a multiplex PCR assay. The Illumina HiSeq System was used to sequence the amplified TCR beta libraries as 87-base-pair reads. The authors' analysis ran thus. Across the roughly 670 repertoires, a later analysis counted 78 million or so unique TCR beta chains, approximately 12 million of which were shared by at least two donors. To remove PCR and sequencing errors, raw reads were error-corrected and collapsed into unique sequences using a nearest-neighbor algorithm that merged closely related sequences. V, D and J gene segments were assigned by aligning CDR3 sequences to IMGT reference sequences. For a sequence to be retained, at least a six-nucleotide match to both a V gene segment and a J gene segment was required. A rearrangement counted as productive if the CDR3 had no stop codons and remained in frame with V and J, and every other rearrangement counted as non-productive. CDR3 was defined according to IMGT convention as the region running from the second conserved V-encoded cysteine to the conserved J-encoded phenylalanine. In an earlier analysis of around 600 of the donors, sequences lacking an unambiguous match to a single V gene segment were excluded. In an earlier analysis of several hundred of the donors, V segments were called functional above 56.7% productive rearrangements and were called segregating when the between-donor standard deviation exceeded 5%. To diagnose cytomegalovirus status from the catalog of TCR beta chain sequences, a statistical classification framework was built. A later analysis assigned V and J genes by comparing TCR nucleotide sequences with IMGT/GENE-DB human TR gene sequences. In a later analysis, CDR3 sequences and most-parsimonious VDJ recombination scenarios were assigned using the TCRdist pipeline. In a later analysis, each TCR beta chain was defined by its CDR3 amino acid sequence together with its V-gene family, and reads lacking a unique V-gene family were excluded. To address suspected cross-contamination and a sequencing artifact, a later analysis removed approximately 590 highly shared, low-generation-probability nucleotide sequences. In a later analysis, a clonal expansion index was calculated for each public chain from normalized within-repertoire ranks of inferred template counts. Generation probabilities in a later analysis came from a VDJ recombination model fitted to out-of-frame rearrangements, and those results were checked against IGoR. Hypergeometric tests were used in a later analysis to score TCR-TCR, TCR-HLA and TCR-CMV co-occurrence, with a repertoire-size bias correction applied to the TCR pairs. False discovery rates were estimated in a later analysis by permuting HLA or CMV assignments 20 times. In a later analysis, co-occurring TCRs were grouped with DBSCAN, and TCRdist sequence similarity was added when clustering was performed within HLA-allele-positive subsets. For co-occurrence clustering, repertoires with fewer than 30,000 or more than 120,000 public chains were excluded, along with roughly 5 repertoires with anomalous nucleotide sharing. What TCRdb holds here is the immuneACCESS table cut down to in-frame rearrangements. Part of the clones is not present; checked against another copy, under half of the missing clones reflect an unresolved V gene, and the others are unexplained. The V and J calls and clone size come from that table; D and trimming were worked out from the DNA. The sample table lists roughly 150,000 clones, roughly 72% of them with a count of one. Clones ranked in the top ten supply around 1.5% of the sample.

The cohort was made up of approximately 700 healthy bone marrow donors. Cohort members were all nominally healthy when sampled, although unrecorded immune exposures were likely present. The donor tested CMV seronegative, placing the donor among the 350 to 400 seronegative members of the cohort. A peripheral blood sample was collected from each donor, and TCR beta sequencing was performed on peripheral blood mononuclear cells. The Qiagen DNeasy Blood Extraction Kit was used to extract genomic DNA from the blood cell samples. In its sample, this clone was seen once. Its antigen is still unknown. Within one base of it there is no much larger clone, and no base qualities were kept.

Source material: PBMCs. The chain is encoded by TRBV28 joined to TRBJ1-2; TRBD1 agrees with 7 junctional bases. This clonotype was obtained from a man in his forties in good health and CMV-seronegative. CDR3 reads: CASSSQGELNYGYTF. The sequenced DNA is TGTGCCAGCAGTTCTCAGGGGGAACTAAACTATGGCTACACCTTC.